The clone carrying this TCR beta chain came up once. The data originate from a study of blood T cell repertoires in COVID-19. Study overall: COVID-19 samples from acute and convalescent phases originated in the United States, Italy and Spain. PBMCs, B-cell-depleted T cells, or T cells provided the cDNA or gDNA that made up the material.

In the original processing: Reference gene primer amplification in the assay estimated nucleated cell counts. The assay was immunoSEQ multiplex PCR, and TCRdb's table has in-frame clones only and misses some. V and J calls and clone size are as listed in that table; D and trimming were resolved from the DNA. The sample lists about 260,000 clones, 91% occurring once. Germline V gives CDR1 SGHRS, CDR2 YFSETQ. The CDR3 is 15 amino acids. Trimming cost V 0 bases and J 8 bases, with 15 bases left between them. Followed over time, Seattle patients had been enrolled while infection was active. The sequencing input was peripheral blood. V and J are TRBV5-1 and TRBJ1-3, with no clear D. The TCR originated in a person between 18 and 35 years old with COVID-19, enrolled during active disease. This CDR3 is CASSLVGSGRDTIYF. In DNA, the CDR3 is TGCGCCAGCAGCTTGGTCGGCAGCGGGAGGGACACCATATATTTT.